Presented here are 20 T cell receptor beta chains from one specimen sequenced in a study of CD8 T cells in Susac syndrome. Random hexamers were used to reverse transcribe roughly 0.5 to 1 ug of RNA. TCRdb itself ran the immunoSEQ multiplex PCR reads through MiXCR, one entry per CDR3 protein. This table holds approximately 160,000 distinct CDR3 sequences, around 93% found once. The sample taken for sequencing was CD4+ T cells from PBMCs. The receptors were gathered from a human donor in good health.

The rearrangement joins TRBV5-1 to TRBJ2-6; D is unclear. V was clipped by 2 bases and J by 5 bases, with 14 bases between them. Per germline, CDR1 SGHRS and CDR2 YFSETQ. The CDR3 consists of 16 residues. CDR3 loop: CASSFASLVWANVLTF. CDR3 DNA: TGCGCCAGCAGCTTCGCCAGTTTGGTCTGGGCCAACGTCCTGACTTTC.

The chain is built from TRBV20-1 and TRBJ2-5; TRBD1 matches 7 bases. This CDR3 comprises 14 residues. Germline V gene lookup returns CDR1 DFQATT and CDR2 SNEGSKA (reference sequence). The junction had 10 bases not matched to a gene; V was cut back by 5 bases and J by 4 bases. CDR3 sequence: CSARLQGDRETQYF. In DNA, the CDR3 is TGCAGTGCTCGTCTCCAGGGGGATAGAGAGACCCAGTACTTC.

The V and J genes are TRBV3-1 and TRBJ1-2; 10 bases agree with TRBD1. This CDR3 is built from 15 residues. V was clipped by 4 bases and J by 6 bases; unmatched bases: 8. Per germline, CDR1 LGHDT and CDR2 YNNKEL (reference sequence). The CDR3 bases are TGTGCCAGCAGCCTTCCGGGACAGGGGTGGGATGGCTACACCTTC. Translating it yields CASSLPGQGWDGYTF.

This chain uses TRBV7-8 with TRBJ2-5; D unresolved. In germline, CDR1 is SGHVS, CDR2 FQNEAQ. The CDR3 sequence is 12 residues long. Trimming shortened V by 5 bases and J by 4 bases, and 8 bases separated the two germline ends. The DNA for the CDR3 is TGTGCCAGCAGCCCGATTTCAGAGACCCAGTACTTC. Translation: CASSPISETQYF.

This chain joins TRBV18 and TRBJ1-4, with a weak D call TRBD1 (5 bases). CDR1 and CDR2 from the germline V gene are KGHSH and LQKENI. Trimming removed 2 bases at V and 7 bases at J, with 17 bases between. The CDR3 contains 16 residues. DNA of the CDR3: TGTGCCAGCTCACCATCAGAGGTCAGGGCTGCTGAAAAACTGTTTTTT. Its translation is CASSPSEVRAAEKLFF.

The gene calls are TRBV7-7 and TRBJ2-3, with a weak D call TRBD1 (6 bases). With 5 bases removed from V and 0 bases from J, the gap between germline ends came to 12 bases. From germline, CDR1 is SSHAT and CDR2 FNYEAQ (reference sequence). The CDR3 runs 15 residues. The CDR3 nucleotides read TGTGCCAGCAGCCCCCGGACAGCGAGCACAGATACGCAGTATTTT. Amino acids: CASSPRTASTDTQYF.

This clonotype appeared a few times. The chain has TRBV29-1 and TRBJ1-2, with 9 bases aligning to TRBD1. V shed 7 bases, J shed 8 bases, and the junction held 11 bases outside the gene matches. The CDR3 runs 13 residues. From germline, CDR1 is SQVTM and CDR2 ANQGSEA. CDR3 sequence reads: CSGYLRDRDGYTF. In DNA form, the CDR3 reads TGCAGCGGCTACCTCCGGGACAGGGACGGCTACACCTTC. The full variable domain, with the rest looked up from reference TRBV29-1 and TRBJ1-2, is SAVISQKPSRDICQRGTSLTIQCQVDSQVTMMFWYRQQPGQSLTLIATANQGSEATYESGFVIDKFPISRPNLTFSTLTVSNMSPEDSSIYLCSGYLRDRDGYTFGSGTRLTVV.

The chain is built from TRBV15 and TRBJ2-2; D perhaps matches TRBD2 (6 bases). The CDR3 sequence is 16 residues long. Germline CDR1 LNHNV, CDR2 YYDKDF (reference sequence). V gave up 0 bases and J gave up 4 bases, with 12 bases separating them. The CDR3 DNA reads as TGTGCCACCAGCAGAGATAGTCAGGGAGGCACCGGGGAGCTGTTTTTT. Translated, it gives CATSRDSQGGTGELFF.

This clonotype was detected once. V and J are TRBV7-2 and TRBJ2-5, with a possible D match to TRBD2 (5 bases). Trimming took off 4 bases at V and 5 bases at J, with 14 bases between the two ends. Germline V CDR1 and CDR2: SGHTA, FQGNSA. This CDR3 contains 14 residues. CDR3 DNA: TGTGCCAGCAGCTCTAGCCTGGCTGACGAGACCCAGTACTTC. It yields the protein CASSSSLADETQYF.

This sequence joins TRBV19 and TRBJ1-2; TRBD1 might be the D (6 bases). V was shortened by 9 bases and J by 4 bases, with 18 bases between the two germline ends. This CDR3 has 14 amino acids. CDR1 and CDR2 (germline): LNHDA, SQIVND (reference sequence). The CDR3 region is CASLAGQMTYGYTF. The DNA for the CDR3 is TGTGCCAGCTTGGCCGGACAGATGACCTATGGCTACACCTTC.

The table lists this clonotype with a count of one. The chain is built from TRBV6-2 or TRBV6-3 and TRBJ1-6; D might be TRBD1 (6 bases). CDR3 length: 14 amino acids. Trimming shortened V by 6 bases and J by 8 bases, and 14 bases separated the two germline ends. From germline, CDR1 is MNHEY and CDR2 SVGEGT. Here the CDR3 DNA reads TGTGCCAGCAGGGTACAGGGTGGATATTCACCCCTCCACTTT. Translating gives CASRVQGGYSPLHF.

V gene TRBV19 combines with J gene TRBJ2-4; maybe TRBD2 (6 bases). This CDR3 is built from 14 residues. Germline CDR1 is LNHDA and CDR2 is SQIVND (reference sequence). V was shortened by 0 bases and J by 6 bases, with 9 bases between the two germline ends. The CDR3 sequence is CASSIDEEGNIQYF. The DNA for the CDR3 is TGTGCCAGTAGTATAGACGAGGAGGGAAACATTCAGTACTTC.

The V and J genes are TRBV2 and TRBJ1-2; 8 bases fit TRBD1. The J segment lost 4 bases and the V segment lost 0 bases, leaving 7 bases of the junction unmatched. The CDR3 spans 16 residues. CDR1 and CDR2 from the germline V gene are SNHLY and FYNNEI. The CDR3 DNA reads TGTGCCAGCAGTGAAGCAGGGACAGGTTCCAGCTATGGCTACACCTTC. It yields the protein CASSEAGTGSSYGYTF.

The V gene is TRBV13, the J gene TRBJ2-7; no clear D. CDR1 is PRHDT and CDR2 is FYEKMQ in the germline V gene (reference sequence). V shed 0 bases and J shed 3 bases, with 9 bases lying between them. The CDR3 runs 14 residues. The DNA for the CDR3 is TGTGCCAGCAGCTTAGGCCTGGTCCGCTACGAGCAGTACTTC. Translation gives CASSLGLVRYEQYF.

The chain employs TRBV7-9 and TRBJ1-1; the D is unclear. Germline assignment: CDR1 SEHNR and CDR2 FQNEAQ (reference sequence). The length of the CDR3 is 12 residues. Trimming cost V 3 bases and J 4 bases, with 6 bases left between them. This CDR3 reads CASSFYGTEAFF. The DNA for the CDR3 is TGTGCCAGCAGCTTTTATGGCACTGAAGCTTTCTTT.

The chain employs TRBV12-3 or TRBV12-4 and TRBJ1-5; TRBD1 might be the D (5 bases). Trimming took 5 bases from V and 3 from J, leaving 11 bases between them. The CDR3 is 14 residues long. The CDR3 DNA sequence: TGTGCCAGCAGTCCGGACACTGTCAATCAGCCCCAGCATTTT. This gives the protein CASSPDTVNQPQHF.

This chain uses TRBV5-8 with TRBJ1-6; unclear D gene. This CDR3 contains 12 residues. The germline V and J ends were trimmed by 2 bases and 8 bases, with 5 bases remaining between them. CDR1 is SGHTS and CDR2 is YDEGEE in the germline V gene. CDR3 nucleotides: TGTGCCAGCAGCTTAACGTATTCACCCCTCCACTTT. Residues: CASSLTYSPLHF.

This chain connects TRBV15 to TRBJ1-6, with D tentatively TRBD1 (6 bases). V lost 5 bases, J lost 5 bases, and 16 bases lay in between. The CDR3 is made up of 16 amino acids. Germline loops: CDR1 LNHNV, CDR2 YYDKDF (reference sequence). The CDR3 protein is CATSPLAGADNSPLHF. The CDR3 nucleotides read TGTGCCACCAGCCCTTTGGCGGGGGCCGATAATTCACCCCTCCACTTT.

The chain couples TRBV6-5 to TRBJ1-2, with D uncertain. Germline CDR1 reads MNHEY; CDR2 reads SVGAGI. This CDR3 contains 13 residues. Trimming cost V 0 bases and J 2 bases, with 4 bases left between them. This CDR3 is CASSYSGNYGYTF. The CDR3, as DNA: TGTGCCAGCAGTTACTCTGGAAACTATGGCTACACCTTC.

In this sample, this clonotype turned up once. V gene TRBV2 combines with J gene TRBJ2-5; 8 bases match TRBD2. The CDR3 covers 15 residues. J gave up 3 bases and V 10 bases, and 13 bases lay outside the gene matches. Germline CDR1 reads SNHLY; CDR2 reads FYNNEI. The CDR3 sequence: CATRPGGGREETQYF. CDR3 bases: TGTGCCACACGGCCCGGGGGGGGCCGGGAAGAGACCCAGTACTTC.